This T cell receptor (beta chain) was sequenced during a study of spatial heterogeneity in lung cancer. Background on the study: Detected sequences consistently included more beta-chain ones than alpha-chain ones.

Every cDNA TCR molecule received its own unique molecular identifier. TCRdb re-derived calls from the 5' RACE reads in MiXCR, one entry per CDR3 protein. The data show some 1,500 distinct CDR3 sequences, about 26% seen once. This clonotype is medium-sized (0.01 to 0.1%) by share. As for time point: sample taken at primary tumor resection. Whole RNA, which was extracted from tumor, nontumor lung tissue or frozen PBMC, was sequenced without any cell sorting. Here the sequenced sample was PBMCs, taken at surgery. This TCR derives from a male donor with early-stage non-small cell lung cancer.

The CDR3 reads CASSSRGQGNYGYTF. CDR3 DNA: TGTGCCAGCAGCTCCAGGGGACAGGGTAACTATGGCTACACCTTC. V is TRBV5-4 and J is TRBJ1-2; 9 bases agree with TRBD1. J was trimmed by 1 base and V by 3 bases; bases with no gene match: 4. Per the germline V gene, CDR1 is SGHNT and CDR2 is YYREEE (reference sequence). This CDR3 has 15 residues. The full variable domain, its missing parts supplied by reference TRBV5-4 and TRBJ1-2, is ETGVTQSPTHLIKTRGQQVTLRCSSQSGHNTVSWYQQALGQGPQFIFQYYREEENGRGNFPPRFSGLQFPNYSSELNVNALELDDSALYLCASSSRGQGNYGYTFGSGTRLTVV.